These T cell receptor beta chains were read from a single sample in a study of OX40 agonist ivuxolimab in advanced cancers. Repertoires were generated with immunoSEQ multiplex PCR, while TCRdb's copy carries only in-frame clones and drops some. The sample has approximately 73,000 clones, about nine tenths seen once. The sequenced sample was CD4+ or CD8+ T cells sorted from blood, obtained in a trial of the OX40 agonist ivuxolimab. The receptors come from an adult with an advanced solid tumor such as melanoma, head and neck, liver or kidney cancer. Both conserved end residues are part of each CDR3. Fields, in order: V gene, D gene, J gene, clone size, CDR3 protein, CDR3 DNA. A D gene is named only where the DNA matches it firmly. Expanded clones are given a class, and other clones once, few, many or no size at all.

TRBV5-1	TRBD1	TRBJ2-1	few	CASSLGWTGYNEQFF	TGCGCCAGCAGCTTGGGTTGGACAGGGTACAATGAGCAGTTCTTC
TRBV5-6	TRBD1	TRBJ2-3	.	CASTLTLTGGTDTQYF	TGTGCCAGCACTCTTACCCTCACAGGGGGCACAGATACGCAGTATTTT
TRBV5-6	.	TRBJ1-6	.	CASSLGYNSPLHF	TGTGCCAGCAGCTTGGGCTATAATTCACCCCTCCACTTT
TRBV27	.	TRBJ1-6	.	CASSPYNSPLHF	TGTGCCAGCAGTCCCTATAATTCACCCCTCCACTTT
TRBV6-6	TRBD2	TRBJ2-3	.	CASSYGTTSSTDTQYF	TGTGCCAGCAGTTACGGGACTACGAGTAGCACAGATACGCAGTATTTT
TRBV5-1	TRBD1	TRBJ1-2	.	CASRPGQGIGYTF	TGCGCCAGCAGACCCGGACAGGGAATCGGCTACACCTTC
TRBV18	TRBD1	TRBJ2-1	.	CASSADREDYNEQFF	TGTGCCAGCTCAGCGGACAGGGAGGACTACAATGAGCAGTTCTTC
TRBV30	.	TRBJ1-4	.	CAWSVEPGGKLFF	TGTGCCTGGAGTGTGGAACCTGGTGGGAAACTGTTTTTT
TRBV15	.	TRBJ1-4	.	CATSREPSEKLFF	TGTGCCACCAGCAGAGAGCCCAGTGAAAAACTGTTTTTT
TRBV15	.	TRBJ1-1	.	CATSSHGTEAFF	TGTGCCACCAGCTCCCATGGGACTGAAGCTTTCTTT
TRBV28	.	TRBJ2-5	.	CASSSRAGTQYF	TGTGCCAGCAGTTCCCGTGCCGGGACCCAGTACTTC
TRBV27	TRBD2	TRBJ2-7	once	CASSLAGEPRSYEQYF	TGTGCCAGCAGTCTAGCGGGGGAACCTCGTTCCTACGAGCAGTACTTC
TRBV2	TRBD1	TRBJ1-6	.	CASTLHGGQGFSPLHF	TGTGCCAGCACCCTCCATGGGGGACAGGGCTTCTCACCCCTCCACTTT
TRBV5-1	.	TRBJ2-1	.	CASSLGGTVYNEQFF	TGCGCCAGCAGCTTGGGAGGGACGGTCTACAATGAGCAGTTCTTC
TRBV4-1	TRBD1	TRBJ2-5	.	CASSQGTGGKETQYF	TGCGCCAGCAGCCAAGGGACAGGGGGAAAAGAGACCCAGTACTTC
TRBV11-1	TRBD2	TRBJ2-7	once	CASSSHWTSGYEQYF	TGTGCCAGCAGCTCCCATTGGACTAGCGGATACGAGCAGTACTTC
TRBV27	TRBD2	TRBJ2-7	.	CASRLAGGYEQYF	TGTGCCAGCAGACTAGCGGGGGGCTACGAGCAGTACTTC
TRBV5-4	TRBD2	TRBJ2-5	.	CASSKLNKRGGQETQYF	TGTGCCAGCAGCAAGCTTAATAAGCGGGGGGGGCAAGAGACCCAGTACTTC
TRBV18	.	TRBJ1-3	once	CASSPVKGRPLPAIYF	TGTGCCAGCTCACCCGTTAAAGGACGGCCGCTGCCCGCCATATATTTT
TRBV7-2	.	TRBJ1-2	.	CASSPKPNYGYTF	TGTGCCAGCAGCCCCAAACCTAACTATGGCTACACCTTC
TRBV5-1	.	TRBJ2-4	.	CASSLPREGIQYF	TGCGCCAGCAGCTTGCCTAGAGAGGGCATTCAGTACTTC
TRBV18	.	TRBJ2-5	.	CASSSMQETQYF	TGTGCCAGCTCATCGATGCAAGAGACCCAGTACTTC
TRBV28	.	TRBJ2-5	.	CASGGGGQETQYF	TGTGCCAGCGGAGGAGGGGGACAAGAGACCCAGTACTTC
TRBV4-3	TRBD1	TRBJ2-7	.	CASSQDSDRGYEQYF	TGCGCCAGCAGCCAAGATTCCGACAGGGGGTACGAGCAGTACTTC
TRBV6-1	TRBD1	TRBJ2-1	few	CASSVDRERFF	TGTGCCAGCAGTGTCGACAGGGAGCGGTTCTTC
TRBV6-1	.	TRBJ1-5	.	CASSEFPGNNNQPQHF	TGTGCCAGCAGTGAATTTCCAGGGAACAACAATCAGCCCCAGCATTTT
TRBV14	.	TRBJ1-5	.	CASSQGLHQPQHF	TGTGCCAGCAGCCAAGGCCTTCATCAGCCCCAGCATTTT
TRBV5-5	.	TRBJ2-1	few	CASSVYSPTNEQFF	TGTGCCAGCAGCGTCTATAGTCCCACCAATGAGCAGTTCTTC
TRBV19	.	TRBJ1-5	.	CASTKQFSDQPQHF	TGTGCCAGTACCAAACAGTTTTCCGATCAGCCCCAGCATTTT
TRBV2	.	TRBJ2-7	.	CASGEGQGTYEQYF	TGTGCCAGCGGCGAGGGGCAGGGCACCTACGAGCAGTACTTC
TRBV29-1	TRBD1	TRBJ2-5	.	CSVEDRGLETQYF	TGCAGCGTTGAGGACAGGGGGCTAGAGACCCAGTACTTC
TRBV20-1	.	TRBJ2-5	.	CSAELQETQYF	TGCAGTGCTGAATTGCAAGAGACCCAGTACTTC
TRBV6-1	TRBD1	TRBJ1-5	.	CASSVKDRDKHF	TGTGCCAGCAGTGTGAAGGACAGGGACAAGCATTTT
TRBV2	.	TRBJ1-1	.	CASLTGKMNTEAFF	TGTGCCAGCTTAACGGGTAAGATGAACACTGAAGCTTTCTTT
TRBV11-3	.	TRBJ2-3	.	CASSFTDGDTQYF	TGTGCCAGCAGCTTCACGGACGGAGATACGCAGTATTTT
TRBV6-5	TRBD1	TRBJ2-7	.	CASSSGQGQYF	TGTGCCAGCAGTTCCGGACAGGGGCAGTACTTC
TRBV5-1	.	TRBJ2-3	.	CASSLDARDRFGTDTQYF	TGCGCCAGCAGCCTGGACGCCCGAGACAGATTCGGCACAGATACGCAGTATTTT
TRBV5-1	.	TRBJ2-2	.	CASALESTGELFF	TGCGCCAGCGCCCTAGAAAGTACCGGGGAGCTGTTTTTT
TRBV7-8	TRBD1	TRBJ1-1	once	CASSLGGQNNPEAFF	TGTGCCAGCAGCTTAGGGGGACAGAACAACCCTGAAGCTTTCTTT
TRBV7-3	.	TRBJ1-6	.	CASSGQGYNSPLHF	TGTGCCAGCAGCGGTCAGGGTTATAATTCACCCCTCCACTTT